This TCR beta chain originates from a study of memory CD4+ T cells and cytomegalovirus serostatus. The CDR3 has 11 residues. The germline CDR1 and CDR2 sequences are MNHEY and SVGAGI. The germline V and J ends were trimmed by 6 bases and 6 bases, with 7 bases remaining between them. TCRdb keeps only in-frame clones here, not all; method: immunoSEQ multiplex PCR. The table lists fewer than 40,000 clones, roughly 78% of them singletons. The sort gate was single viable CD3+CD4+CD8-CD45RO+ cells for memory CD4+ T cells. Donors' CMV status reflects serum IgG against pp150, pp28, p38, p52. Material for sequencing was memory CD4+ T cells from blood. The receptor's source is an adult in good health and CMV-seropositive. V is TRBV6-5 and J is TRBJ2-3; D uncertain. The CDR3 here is CASSWRDTQYF. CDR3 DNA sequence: TGTGCCAGCAGCTGGCGCGATACGCAGTATTTT.